A selection of T cell receptor beta chains follows, all from one sample in a study of naive and memory T cell subsets. TCRdb fed the UMI-ligation and nested PCR reads into MiXCR, producing one record per CDR3 protein. The sample has some 31,000 distinct CDR3 sequences; around 18% are singletons. Specimen: effector memory CD4+ T cells from blood. Every receptor here comes from a human donor in good health. Both conserved end residues are part of each CDR3. A D gene is named only where the DNA matches it firmly. For some rows the clone size is stated as once, few or many, or as a class when expanded; others skip it.

D	size	V	J	CDR3	DNA
TRBD1	few	TRBV5-1	TRBJ2-5	CASSLGDRQETQYF	TGCGCCAGCAGCTTGGGGGACAGGCAAGAGACCCAGTACTTC
TRBD1	few	TRBV2	TRBJ1-4	CASSPGGAAEKLFF	TGTGCCAGCAGCCCAGGGGGCGCGGCTGAAAAACTGTTTTTT
NA	NA	TRBV29-1	TRBJ2-1	CSVHSRRAGNEQFF	TGCAGCGTCCATTCGCGACGGGCGGGCAATGAGCAGTTCTTC
NA	many	TRBV20-1	TRBJ2-7	CSASPQVEQYF	TGCAGTGCTAGCCCCCAGGTTGAGCAGTACTTC
TRBD1	many	TRBV27	TRBJ1-1	CASSWGQGGNTEAFF	TGTGCCAGCAGTTGGGGACAGGGGGGAAACACTGAAGCTTTCTTT
NA	few	TRBV12-3/TRBV12-4	TRBJ2-7	CASRLLSVGGEQYF	TGTGCCAGCAGACTCTTGTCTGTGGGCGGCGAGCAGTACTTC
NA	few	TRBV6-5	TRBJ2-7	CASSYGAGMASEQYF	TGTGCCAGCAGTTACGGCGCAGGGATGGCCAGCGAGCAGTACTTC
TRBD1	few	TRBV7-2	TRBJ1-4	CASSFDQGGTGEKLFF	TGTGCCAGCAGTTTCGACCAGGGGGGGACGGGTGAAAAACTGTTTTTT
NA	NA	TRBV28	TRBJ2-2	CASSLSTSTGELFF	TGTGCCAGCAGTTTATCGACCAGTACCGGGGAGCTGTTTTTT
TRBD1	many	TRBV6-1	TRBJ1-3	CASSGFRQGRDTIYF	TGTGCCAGCAGCGGCTTCAGACAGGGACGTGACACCATATATTTT
NA	NA	TRBV11-2	TRBJ2-3	CASSSTATQYF	TGTGCCAGCAGCTCGACCGCGACGCAGTATTTT
TRBD2	many	TRBV7-6	TRBJ2-1	CASSPNPGLAGVEQFF	TGTGCCAGCAGCCCAAACCCGGGACTAGCGGGAGTTGAGCAGTTCTTC
TRBD1	many	TRBV7-2	TRBJ2-2	CASSPLGTGSGELFF	TGTGCCAGCAGTCCCCTAGGGACAGGGTCCGGGGAGCTGTTTTTT
NA	NA	TRBV28	TRBJ2-5	CASSLVGRQETQYF	TGTGCCAGCAGTTTAGTCGGACGGCAAGAGACCCAGTACTTC
TRBD1	NA	TRBV7-9	TRBJ2-3	CASSYLGQGLGDTQYF	TGTGCCAGCAGCTATCTAGGACAGGGCCTTGGAGATACGCAGTATTTT
TRBD2	NA	TRBV20-1	TRBJ2-1	CSASGLAGGNEQFF	TGCAGTGCTAGTGGTCTAGCGGGAGGCAATGAGCAGTTCTTC
NA	many	TRBV5-5	TRBJ1-5	CASSPLQSNQPQHF	TGTGCCAGCAGCCCTCTCCAGAGCAATCAGCCCCAGCATTTT
NA	NA	TRBV5-1	TRBJ1-2	CASSLGTADGGYTF	TGCGCCAGCAGCTTAGGGACGGCGGATGGTGGCTACACCTTC
NA	few	TRBV14	TRBJ2-7	CASSQDMRAQYF	TGTGCCAGCAGCCAAGATATGAGGGCGCAGTACTTC
NA	medium-sized	TRBV5-6	TRBJ2-3	CASSLLGGQSTDTQYF	TGTGCCAGCAGCTTGTTGGGGGGACAGAGCACAGATACGCAGTATTTT
TRBD2	few	TRBV4-1	TRBJ2-7	CASSQELAGVVREQYF	TGCGCCAGCAGCCAAGAACTAGCGGGAGTGGTCAGGGAGCAGTACTTC
NA	many	TRBV29-1	TRBJ1-1	CSVGGGAGLNTEAFF	TGCAGCGTTGGGGGTGGGGCAGGGCTGAACACTGAAGCTTTCTTT